This T cell receptor beta chain was sequenced during a study of post-analysis software for immune sequencing data. Study-wide background: The cohort encompassed relapsing-remitting, secondary progressive and progressive-relapsing multiple sclerosis disease courses. Study-wide findings and caveats: Samples from a shared batch, those prepared together, strongly co-clustered by F measure. Multiple sclerosis patients had significantly lower normalized Chao1 diversity than controls. Five or six TRBV segments were significantly more frequent in patients than in controls. TRBV5-6, TRBV5-1 and TRBV20-1 were among these segments.

V dropped 0 bases and J dropped 4 bases, with 5 bases sitting between them. The germline V gene encodes CDR1 SGDLS and CDR2 YYNGEE. This CDR3 spans 13 amino acids. In the case of this clonotype: As yet, its antigen is unknown.

Tagging with unique molecular identifiers was a feature of the TCR beta cDNA libraries. Researchers reported a few hundred thousand cDNA molecules coming from roughly 0.93 to 9.6 million T cells. MiXCR was run by TCRdb on the PCR reads, yielding one entry per CDR3 protein. Among 750,000 to 900,000 distinct CDR3 sequences listed, around 46% were seen once. The material sequenced was blood. J is TRBJ2-4 and V is TRBV9; no firm D call. This clonotype was obtained from a girl aged 5-17 years with multiple sclerosis. In nucleotides, the CDR3 is TGTGCCAGCAGCGTAGGGGTTAAAAACATTCAGTACTTC. It yields the protein CASSVGVKNIQYF.